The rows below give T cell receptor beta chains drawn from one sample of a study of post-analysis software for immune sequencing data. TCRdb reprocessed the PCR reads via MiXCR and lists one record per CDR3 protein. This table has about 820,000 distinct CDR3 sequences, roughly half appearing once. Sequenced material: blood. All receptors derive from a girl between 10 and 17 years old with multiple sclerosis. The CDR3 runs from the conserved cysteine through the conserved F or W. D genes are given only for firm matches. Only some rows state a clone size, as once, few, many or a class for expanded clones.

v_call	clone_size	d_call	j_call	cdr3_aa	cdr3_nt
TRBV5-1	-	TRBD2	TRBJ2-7	CASSLRLAMGYEQYF	TGCGCCAGCAGCCTCAGACTAGCGATGGGCTACGAGCAGTACTTC
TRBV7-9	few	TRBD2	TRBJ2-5	CASSSEAGGETQYF	TGTGCCAGCAGCTCTGAAGCGGGGGGAGAGACCCAGTACTTC
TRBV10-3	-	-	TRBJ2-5	CAISEGVETQYF	TGTGCCATCAGTGAGGGAGTGGAGACCCAGTACTTC
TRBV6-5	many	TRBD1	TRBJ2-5	CASSYHRGETQYF	TGTGCCAGCAGTTACCACAGGGGCGAGACCCAGTACTTC
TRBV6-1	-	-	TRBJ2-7	CASSLQPESPYEQYF	TGTGCCAGCAGTCTTCAGCCCGAGAGCCCCTACGAGCAGTACTTC
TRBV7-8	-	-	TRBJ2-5	CASSPLGPQETQYF	TGTGCCAGCAGCCCGCTCGGGCCCCAAGAGACCCAGTACTTC
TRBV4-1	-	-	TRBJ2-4	CASSQDFPSGLAKNIQYF	TGCGCCAGCAGCCAAGATTTCCCCTCGGGACTAGCCAAAAACATTCAGTACTTC
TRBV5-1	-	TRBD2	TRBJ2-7	CASSSGVAGAHEQYF	TGCGCCAGCAGCTCCGGGGTAGCGGGAGCCCACGAGCAGTACTTC
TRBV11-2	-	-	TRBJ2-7	CASSLDLGTGYEQYF	TGTGCCAGCAGCTTAGATCTAGGGACCGGGTACGAGCAGTACTTC
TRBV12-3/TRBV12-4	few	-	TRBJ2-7	CASSGATLSYEQYF	TGTGCCAGCAGTGGGGCAACCCTCTCCTACGAGCAGTACTTC
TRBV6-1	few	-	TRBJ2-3	CASSLVPSRLSGDTQYF	TGTGCCAGCAGCCTGGTGCCATCTCGTCTAAGTGGGGATACGCAGTATTTT
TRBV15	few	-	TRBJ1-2	CATSAYGGTGYTF	TGTGCCACCAGCGCCTATGGTGGTACCGGCTACACCTTC
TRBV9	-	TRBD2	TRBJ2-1	CASSAVGLAAYNEQFF	TGTGCCAGCAGCGCGGTGGGACTAGCGGCCTACAATGAGCAGTTCTTC
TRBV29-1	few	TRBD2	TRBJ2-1	CSVEESGTSGPSAYISYNEQFF	TGCAGCGTTGAAGAGTCAGGGACTAGCGGGCCTTCAGCCTATATCTCCTACAATGAGCAGTTCTTC
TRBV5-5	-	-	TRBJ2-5	CASNLPWDAQETQYF	TGTGCCAGCAATCTACCCTGGGACGCACAAGAGACCCAGTACTTC
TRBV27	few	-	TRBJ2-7	CASSFIGQPLGEQYF	TGTGCCAGCAGTTTTATAGGACAACCCCTCGGGGAGCAGTACTTC
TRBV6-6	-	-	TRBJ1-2	CASLGIEATNYGYTF	TGTGCCAGCTTAGGTATCGAGGCAACTAACTATGGCTACACCTTC
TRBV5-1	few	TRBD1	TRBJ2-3	CASSLVAGGRETDTQYF	TGCGCCAGCAGCTTGGTGGCAGGGGGCAGAGAAACAGATACGCAGTATTTT
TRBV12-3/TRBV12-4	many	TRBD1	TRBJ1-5	CASSLGQGQGGNQPQHF	TGTGCCAGCAGTTTAGGTCAGGGACAGGGGGGCAATCAGCCCCAGCATTTT
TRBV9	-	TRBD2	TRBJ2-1	CASSVVPGLAEQGRQFF	TGTGCCAGCAGCGTAGTCCCGGGACTAGCGGAACAAGGACGGCAGTTCTTC
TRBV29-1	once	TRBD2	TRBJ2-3	CSVGIAGVDTQYF	TGCAGCGTTGGTATAGCGGGGGTAGATACGCAGTATTTT
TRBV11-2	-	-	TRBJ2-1	CASSLEKGRRNNEQFF	TGTGCCAGCAGCTTAGAAAAAGGGAGAAGAAACAATGAGCAGTTCTTC
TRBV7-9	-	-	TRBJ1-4	CASSNSGPGAQTKLFF	TGTGCCAGCAGCAATTCGGGACCAGGGGCGCAGACAAAACTGTTTTTT
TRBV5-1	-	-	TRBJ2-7	CATTGQDYEQYF	TGCGCCACTACGGGGCAGGACTACGAGCAGTACTTC
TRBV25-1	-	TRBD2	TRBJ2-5	CASSELAGALYQETQYF	TGTGCCAGCAGTGAACTAGCGGGGGCCCTGTACCAAGAGACCCAGTACTTC
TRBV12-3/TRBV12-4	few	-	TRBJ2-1	CASSLVGGPFHEQFF	TGTGCCAGCAGTTTAGTGGGGGGGCCCTTCCATGAGCAGTTCTTC
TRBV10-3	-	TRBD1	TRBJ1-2	CAISENRGQGEAYGYTF	TGTGCCATCAGTGAAAACCGAGGACAGGGGGAGGCCTATGGCTACACCTTC
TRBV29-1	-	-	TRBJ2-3	CSALDRLQYTDTQYF	TGCAGCGCGTTAGACCGATTACAATACACAGATACGCAGTATTTT
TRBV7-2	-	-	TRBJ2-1	CASSLNQGTYNEQFF	TGTGCCAGCAGCTTAAATCAGGGGACCTACAATGAGCAGTTCTTC
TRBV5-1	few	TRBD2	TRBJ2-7	CASSLVASGTQPLYEQYF	TGCGCCAGCAGCTTGGTGGCTAGCGGGACCCAACCCCTCTACGAGCAGTACTTC
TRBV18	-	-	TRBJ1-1	CASSPFRDGKVNTEAFF	TGTGCCAGCTCACCTTTCCGGGACGGAAAAGTGAACACTGAAGCTTTCTTT
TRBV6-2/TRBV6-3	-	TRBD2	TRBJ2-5	CASIHMPAGGLNEQYF	TGTGCCAGCATCCACATGCCCGCGGGGGGGCTAAATGAGCAGTACTTC
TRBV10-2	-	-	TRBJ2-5	CASSEIIGQETQYF	TGCGCCAGCAGTGAGATTATTGGCCAAGAGACCCAGTACTTC